The clone carrying this TCR beta chain was counted a few times. Its target is not known. Template switching by 5'RACE produced TCR cDNA, adding a universal primer site and UMIs. TCRdb called the 5' RACE reads again in MiXCR, with one record for every CDR3 protein. Of roughly 340,000 distinct CDR3 sequences listed, approximately 3.9% are singletons. Trimming pared 2 bases from V and 5 bases from J, leaving 7 bases between. Germline V gene lookup returns CDR1 SGHKS and CDR2 YYEKEE (reference sequence). This CDR3 region has 12 residues. The sample comes from a study of T cells after yellow fever vaccination. Background on the study: The fractions with low cell numbers were processed using SMART-Seq v4 Ultra Low Input. Study findings and constraints: Researchers noted that a small share of clonotypes showed up in both CD4 and CD8 compartments.

The specimen comprised PBMCs, sampled 5 days after the yellow fever booster vaccination. The receptor comes from a man aged 18 to 30 who received the YFV17D yellow fever vaccine. This rearrangement joins TRBV5-5 to TRBJ1-1; no clear D gene. The CDR3, as DNA: TGTGCCAGCAGCTTTACAGAAACTGAAGCTTTCTTT. Translating gives CASSFTETEAFF.